This entry features one TCR beta chain sequence. The CDR3 totals 13 residues. Germline V gene lookup returns CDR1 SGHTA and CDR2 FQGTGA. V lost 8 bases to trimming and J lost 4 bases; unmatched junction nucleotides: 8. This sample is part of a study of technical replicates of blood from a few donors. Profiling relied on immunoSEQ multiplex PCR, and the TCRdb table lists in-frame clones only, not all of them. The table lists 45,000 to 65,000 clones, nearly 95% of them singletons. The V call is TRBV7-3, the J call TRBJ2-7; 7 bases fit TRBD2. The sequenced sample was PBMCs. This sequence originates from a human donor in good health. Some clones in this sample may be carry-over from other donors' samples. The CDR3 sequence is CASASGGGYEQYF. Here the CDR3 DNA reads TGTGCCAGCGCGTCGGGAGGAGGGTACGAGCAGTACTTC.